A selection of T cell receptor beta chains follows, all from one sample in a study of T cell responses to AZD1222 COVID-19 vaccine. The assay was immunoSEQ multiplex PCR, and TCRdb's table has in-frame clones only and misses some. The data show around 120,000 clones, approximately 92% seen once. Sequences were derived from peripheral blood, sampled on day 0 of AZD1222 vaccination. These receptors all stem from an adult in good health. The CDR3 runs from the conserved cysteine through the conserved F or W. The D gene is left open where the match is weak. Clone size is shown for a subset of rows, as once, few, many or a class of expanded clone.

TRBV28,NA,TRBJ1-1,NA,CATQHGSLDTEAFF,TGTGCCACGCAACATGGGTCGTTGGACACTGAAGCTTTCTTT
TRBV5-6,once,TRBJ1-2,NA,CASSLEMGRVYGYTF,TGTGCCAGCAGCTTGGAAATGGGCAGGGTCTATGGCTACACCTTC
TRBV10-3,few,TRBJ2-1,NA,CAISESTQEQFF,TGTGCCATCAGTGAGTCGACCCAAGAGCAGTTCTTC
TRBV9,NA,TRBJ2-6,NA,CASSAPLDRRLEREDAGANVLTF,TGTGCCAGCAGCGCCCCCCTGGACAGGCGGCTCGAGAGGGAGGATGCTGGGGCCAACGTCCTGACTTTC
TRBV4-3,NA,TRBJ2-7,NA,CASSQEPVITREVEGPTYEQYF,TGCGCCAGCAGCCAAGAACCAGTCATTACTCGAGAGGTTGAAGGGCCGACCTACGAGCAGTACTTC
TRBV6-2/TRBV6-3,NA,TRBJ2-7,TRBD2,CASSYFSGRADEQYF,TGTGCCAGCAGTTACTTTAGCGGGAGGGCCGACGAGCAGTACTTC
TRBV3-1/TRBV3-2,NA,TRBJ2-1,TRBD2,CASSQAILADLYNEQFF,TGTGCCAGCAGCCAAGCGATACTAGCGGACCTCTACAATGAGCAGTTCTTC
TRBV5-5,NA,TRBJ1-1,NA,CASSAASGHNTEAFF,TGTGCCAGCAGCGCCGCCTCCGGGCATAACACTGAAGCTTTCTTT
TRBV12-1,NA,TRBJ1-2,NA,CASSFSHGWYGYTF,TGTGCCAGCAGCTTTTCGCACGGTTGGTATGGCTACACCTTC
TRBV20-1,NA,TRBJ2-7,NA,CSASYQFHEQYF,TGCAGTGCTAGTTACCAGTTCCACGAGCAGTACTTC
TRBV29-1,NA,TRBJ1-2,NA,CSVEGGRSRGYTF,TGCAGCGTTGAGGGCGGACGTTCGAGGGGCTACACCTTC
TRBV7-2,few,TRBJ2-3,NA,CASSIYGDTQYF,TGTGCCAGCAGCATATACGGGGATACGCAGTATTTT
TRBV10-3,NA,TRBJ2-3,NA,CAISLSSWGGAQDTQYF,TGTGCCATCAGCCTGAGTAGCTGGGGGGGGGCCCAAGATACGCAGTATTTT